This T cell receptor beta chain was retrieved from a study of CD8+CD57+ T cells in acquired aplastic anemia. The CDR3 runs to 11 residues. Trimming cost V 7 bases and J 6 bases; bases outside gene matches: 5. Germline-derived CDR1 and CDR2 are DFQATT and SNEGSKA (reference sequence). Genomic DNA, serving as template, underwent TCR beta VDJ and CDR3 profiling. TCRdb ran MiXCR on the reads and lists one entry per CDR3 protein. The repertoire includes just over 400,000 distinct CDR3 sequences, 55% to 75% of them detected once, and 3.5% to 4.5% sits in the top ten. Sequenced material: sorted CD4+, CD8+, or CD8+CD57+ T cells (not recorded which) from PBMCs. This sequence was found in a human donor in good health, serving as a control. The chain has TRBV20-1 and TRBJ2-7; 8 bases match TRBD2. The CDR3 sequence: CSGSGGAEQYF. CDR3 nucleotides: TGCAGTGGGAGCGGGGGTGCCGAGCAGTACTTC.